Included here is one T cell receptor beta chain sequence, with context. Its antigen is unknown. Germline V gene data show CDR1 as SGDLS and CDR2 as YYNGEE. CDR3 size: 16 residues. Trimming pared 0 bases from V and 1 base from J, leaving 11 bases between. Primers for the PCR totalled 60 Vbeta and 13 Jbeta. The data were produced by immunoSEQ multiplex PCR, yet TCRdb's version contains in-frame clones alone and is incomplete. The data show fewer than 150,000 clones, with about four fifths seen just once and approximately 8.8% held by the top ten. This sample is drawn from a study of cytomegalovirus exposure and HLA in healthy donors. Study-wide results and limits: Later on, a genetic analysis was performed. It linked a missense variant in DCLRE1C with V- and J-gene trimming of TCR beta. Presence/absence comparisons presumed near-even sequencing depth among donors. A later analysis, which compared TCR beta chains of equal frequency, found the HLA-associated ones more clonally expanded.

Sequencing was performed on PBMCs. The J gene is TRBJ2-1, the V gene TRBV9; D not certain. This TCR was recovered from a female donor in good health and CMV-seropositive. In DNA form, the CDR3 reads TGTGCCAGCAGCGTAGCGGGTGTTGCGTCCTACAATGAGCAGTTCTTC. Its protein product is CASSVAGVASYNEQFF. Together with reference TRBV9 and TRBJ2-1, the CDR3 gives the full variable domain: DSGVTQTPKHLITATGQRVTLRCSPRSGDLSVYWYQQSLDQGLQFLIQYYNGEERAKGNILERFSAQQFPDLHSELNLSSLELGDSALYFCASSVAGVASYNEQFFGPGTRLTVL.